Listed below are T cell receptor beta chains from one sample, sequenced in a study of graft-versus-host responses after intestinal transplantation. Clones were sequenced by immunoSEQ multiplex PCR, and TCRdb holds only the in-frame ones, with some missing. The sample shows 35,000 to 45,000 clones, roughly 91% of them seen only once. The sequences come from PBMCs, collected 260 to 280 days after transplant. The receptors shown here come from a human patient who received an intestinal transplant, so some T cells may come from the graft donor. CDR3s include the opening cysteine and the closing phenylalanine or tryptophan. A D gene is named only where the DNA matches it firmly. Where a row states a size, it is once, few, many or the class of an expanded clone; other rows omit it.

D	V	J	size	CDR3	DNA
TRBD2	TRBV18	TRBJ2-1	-	CASSPRTSGVIDEQFF	TGTGCCAGCTCACCACGGACTAGCGGGGTCATCGATGAGCAGTTCTTC
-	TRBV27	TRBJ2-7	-	CASSLQGSYEQYF	TGTGCCAGCAGTTTACAGGGCAGCTACGAGCAGTACTTC
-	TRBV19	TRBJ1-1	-	CASNARGFGNTEAFF	TGTGCCAGTAACGCAAGGGGTTTCGGGAACACTGAAGCTTTCTTT
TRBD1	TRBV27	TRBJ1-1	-	CASSNHRGWEAFF	TGTGCCAGCAGTAATCACAGGGGATGGGAAGCTTTCTTT
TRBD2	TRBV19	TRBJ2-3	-	CASSTPTGGPLDTQYF	TGTGCCAGTAGTACCCCAACGGGGGGTCCCCTGGATACGCAGTATTTT
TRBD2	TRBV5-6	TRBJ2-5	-	CAGGTSGQETQYF	TGTGCCGGGGGGACTAGCGGACAAGAGACCCAGTACTTC
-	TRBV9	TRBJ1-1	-	CASRRGENTEAFF	TGTGCCAGCAGACGGGGCGAGAACACTGAAGCTTTCTTT
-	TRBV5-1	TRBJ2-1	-	CASSSTGTLNNEQFF	TGCGCCAGCAGCTCCACGGGGACACTCAACAATGAGCAGTTCTTC
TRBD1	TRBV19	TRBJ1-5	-	CASSILGQAAFLGNQPQHF	TGTGCCAGTAGTATCCTGGGACAGGCCGCTTTTTTGGGCAATCAGCCCCAGCATTTT
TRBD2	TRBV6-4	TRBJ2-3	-	CASSELAGMDTQYF	TGTGCCAGCAGTGAATTAGCGGGGATGGATACGCAGTATTTT
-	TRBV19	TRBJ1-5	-	CASSIWGINQPQHF	TGTGCCAGTAGTATATGGGGAATCAATCAGCCCCAGCATTTT
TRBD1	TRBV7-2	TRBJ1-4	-	CASSLAQGVSATNEKLFF	TGTGCCAGCAGCTTAGCACAGGGGGTGTCTGCAACTAATGAAAAACTGTTTTTT
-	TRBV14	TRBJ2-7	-	CASSQGHYEQYF	TGTGCCAGCAGCCAAGGACACTACGAGCAGTACTTC
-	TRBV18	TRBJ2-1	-	CASSPQGPESNEQFF	TGTGCCAGCTCACCCCAAGGGCCCGAAAGCAATGAGCAGTTCTTC
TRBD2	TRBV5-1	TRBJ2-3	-	CASSFGDYTDTQYF	TGCGCCAGCAGCTTCGGGGACTATACAGATACGCAGTATTTT
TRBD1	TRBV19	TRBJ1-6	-	CASSTRTGEGSPLHF	TGTGCCAGTAGTACCCGGACAGGGGAGGGATCACCCCTCCACTTT
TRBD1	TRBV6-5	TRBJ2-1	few	CASSMGQAGKQFF	TGTGCCAGCAGCATGGGACAGGCGGGGAAGCAGTTCTTC
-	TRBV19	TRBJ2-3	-	CASSQHRDTRSTDTQYF	TGTGCCAGTAGTCAACACCGGGACACCCGTAGCACAGATACGCAGTATTTT
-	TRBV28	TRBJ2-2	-	CASSPNTGELFF	TGTGCCAGCAGTCCGAACACCGGGGAGCTGTTTTTT
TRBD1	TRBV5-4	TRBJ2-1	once	CASSPWTGPNSNEQFF	TGTGCCAGCAGCCCCTGGACAGGACCCAACTCCAATGAGCAGTTCTTC
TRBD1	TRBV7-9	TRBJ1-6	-	CASSLQGASPLHF	TGTGCCAGCAGCTTACAGGGGGCTTCACCCCTCCACTTT
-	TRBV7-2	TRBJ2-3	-	CASSLNPNGGLWWPDTQYF	TGTGCCAGCAGCTTAAACCCAAACGGGGGGCTATGGTGGCCAGATACGCAGTATTTT
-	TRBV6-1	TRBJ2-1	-	CASSELYNEQFF	TGTGCCAGCAGTGAATTGTACAATGAGCAGTTCTTC
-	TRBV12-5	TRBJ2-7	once	CASGNRDGGYEQYF	TGTGCTAGTGGTAACCGGGACGGGGGTTACGAGCAGTACTTC
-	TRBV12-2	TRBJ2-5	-	CASRLEGNRETQYF	TGTGCAAGTCGCTTAGAGGGGAATAGGGAGACCCAGTACTTC
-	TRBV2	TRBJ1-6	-	CASSRWSYNSPLHF	TGTGCCAGCAGTCGATGGTCTTATAATTCACCCCTCCACTTT
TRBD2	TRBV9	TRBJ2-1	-	CASSANRLAGGYNEQFF	TGTGCCAGCAGCGCGAATAGACTAGCGGGGGGGTACAATGAGCAGTTCTTC
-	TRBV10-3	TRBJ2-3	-	CAASEVGTDTQYF	TGTGCCGCCTCGGAGGTGGGAACAGATACGCAGTATTTT
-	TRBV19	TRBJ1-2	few	CASSIHNYGYTF	TGTGCCAGTAGTATCCATAACTATGGCTACACCTTC
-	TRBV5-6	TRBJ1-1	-	CASSLEWDIFKMNTEAFF	TGTGCCAGCAGCTTGGAGTGGGACATATTCAAAATGAACACTGAAGCTTTCTTT
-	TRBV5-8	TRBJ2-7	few	CASRPTVQYF	TGTGCCAGCAGACCCACCGTGCAGTACTTC
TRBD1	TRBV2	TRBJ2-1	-	CASSEDRGTWSSYNEQFF	TGTGCCAGCAGTGAAGACAGGGGAACTTGGAGCTCCTACAATGAGCAGTTCTTC
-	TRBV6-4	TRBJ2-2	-	CASSDGDTGELFF	TGTGCCAGCAGTGACGGGGACACCGGGGAGCTGTTTTTT
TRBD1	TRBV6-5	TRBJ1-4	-	CASRRTGAYEKLFF	TGTGCCAGCAGGAGGACAGGGGCTTACGAAAAACTGTTTTTT
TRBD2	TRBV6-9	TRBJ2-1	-	CASSEVGGGKQFF	TGTGCCAGCAGTGAAGTCGGCGGGGGGAAGCAGTTCTTC
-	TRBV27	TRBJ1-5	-	CASSQESRLPNQPQHF	TGTGCCAGCAGCCAGGAGAGTCGGCTGCCCAATCAGCCCCAGCATTTT
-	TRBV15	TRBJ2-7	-	CATSIRGLPSEQYF	TGTGCCACCAGCATCCGCGGACTCCCTTCCGAGCAGTACTTC
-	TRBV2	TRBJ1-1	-	CARDTLNTEAFF	TGTGCCAGAGACACATTGAACACTGAAGCTTTCTTT
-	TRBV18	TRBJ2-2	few	CASSPFGPGNTGELFF	TGTGCCAGCTCACCATTCGGTCCGGGGAACACCGGGGAGCTGTTTTTT
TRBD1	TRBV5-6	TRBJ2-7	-	CASSYGQGPSYEQYF	TGTGCCAGCAGCTACGGACAGGGGCCTTCCTACGAGCAGTACTTC